The 4 T cell receptor beta chains below come from one sample, sequenced in a study of blood T cells in healthy people across ages. A second about 6 to 12 cycle PCR used barcoded and J-beta primers. TCRdb processed the 5' RACE reads anew with MiXCR; each CDR3 protein has one entry. The sample has roughly 930,000 distinct CDR3 sequences, 45% to 50% seen once. The source material was blood. All receptors derive from a man aged 25 to 45 in good health.

V is TRBV5-6 and J is TRBJ1-2; D not resolved. The CDR3 runs 16 residues. Germline assignment: CDR1 SGHDT and CDR2 YYEEEE. With 1 base removed from V and 0 bases from J, the gap between germline ends came to 13 bases. CDR3 sequence (DNA): TGTGCCAGCAGCTTGTGGGAAGGGCCCGCTAACTATGGCTACACCTTC. It is translated as CASSLWEGPANYGYTF. The full variable domain, completed using reference TRBV5-6 and TRBJ1-2, is DAGVTQSPTHLIKTRGQQVTLRCSPKSGHDTVSWYQQALGQGPQFIFQYYEEEERQRGNFPDRFSGHQFPNYSSELNVNALLLGDSALYLCASSLWEGPANYGYTFGSGTRLTVV.

This clonotype was seen only a few times. The chain combines TRBV7-2 with TRBJ2-5; D remains unclear. Trimming removed 2 bases from V and 9 bases from J, with 7 bases in between. The CDR3 loop spans 11 amino acids. The germline V gene has CDR1 SGHTA and CDR2 FQGNSA. This CDR3 reads CASSLSSPQYF. CDR3 DNA sequence: TGTGCCAGCAGCTTAAGCTCTCCCCAGTACTTC. The complete variable domain, with remaining parts taken from reference TRBV7-2 and TRBJ2-5, reads GAGVSQSPSNKVTEKGKDVELRCDPISGHTALYWYRQSLGQGLEFLIYFQGNSAPDKSGLPSDRFSAERTGGSVSTLTIQRTQQEDSAVYLCASSLSSPQYFGPGTRLLVL.

This clonotype has a handful of counts. The V and J genes are TRBV12-3 or TRBV12-4 and TRBJ1-5; 7 bases line up with TRBD1. Losses at the gene ends were 1 base for V and 7 bases for J; bases not matched to a gene: 1. The CDR3 runs 13 residues. CDR3 nucleotide sequence: TGTGCCAGCAGTTTAGGACAGGGACAGCCCCAGCATTTT. Translated, it gives CASSLGQGQPQHF.

A few counts support this clonotype. V gene TRBV4-1 combines with J gene TRBJ1-6, with TRBD1 identical over 9 bases. CDR3 length equals 16 residues. Germline V lookup: CDR1 MGHRA, CDR2 YSYEKL. V lost 4 bases to trimming and J lost 7 bases; unmatched junction nucleotides: 8. The CDR3 region has the DNA TGCGCCAGCAGCCTTGGGGGGACAGGGAGGAATTCACCCCTCCACTTT. As protein: CASSLGGTGRNSPLHF.